Shown below are 23 T cell receptor beta chains from a single sample sequenced in a study of blood T cell repertoires in COVID-19 (dated by TCRdb to the early 2020s). The library relied on the immunoSEQ multiplex PCR assay. TCRdb took over this immuneACCESS table, retaining in-frame rearrangements with V and J assigned. Such tables are incomplete; in checked studies, under half of the missing clones stem from an unresolved V gene, and the remainder is unexplained. The sample profile shows under 400,000 clones; around 87% of them were found once. The ten largest clonotypes hold about 1.9% of the sample. Specimen: PBMCs or T cells enriched from blood (not recorded which). These TCRs come from a man aged 35 to 55 in a cohort exposed to, infected with or recovered from COVID-19 (not recorded which).

The CDR3 bases are TGCGCCAGCAGCGGACCAGCGGGAGCCCTCTACGAGCAGTACTTC. Translation gives CASSGPAGALYEQYF. The rearrangement links TRBV5-1 to TRBJ2-7; 8 nucleotides match TRBD2. The junction had 9 bases not matched to a gene; V was cut back by 4 bases and J by 3 bases. Per the germline V gene, CDR1 is SGHRS and CDR2 is YFSETQ. This CDR3 has 15 amino acids.

The chain couples TRBV28 to TRBJ1-2; 10 bases agree with TRBD1. CDR1 MDHEN and CDR2 SYDVKM come from the germline V gene. The CDR3 consists of 16 residues. J lost 6 bases, V lost 5 bases, and 12 bases had no gene match. The DNA for the CDR3 is TGTGCCAGCAGTCAAATAGGGGACAGGGGAGCAAATGGCTACACCTTC. Translation: CASSQIGDRGANGYTF.

The chain is built from TRBV5-4 and TRBJ2-5; 9 bases map to TRBD2. The CDR3 totals 14 residues. Germline CDR1 SGHNT, CDR2 YYREEE (reference sequence). After removal of 10 bases from V and 5 bases from J, the junction contained 12 bases not matched to a gene. The CDR3 loop is CACASGKSRETQYF. The CDR3 coding sequence is TGTGCCTGCGCTAGCGGGAAGTCGAGGGAGACCCAGTACTTC.

CDR3 protein: CASATSGPYNEQFF. The CDR3 DNA is TGCGCCAGCGCAACTAGCGGTCCATACAATGAGCAGTTCTTC. The chain is built from TRBV10-2 and TRBJ2-1; 8 bases are shared with TRBD2. CDR3 length equals 14 residues. Germline-derived CDR1 and CDR2 are WSHSY and SAAADI. J gave up 4 bases and V 8 bases, and 7 bases lay outside the gene matches.

This chain uses TRBV7-2 with TRBJ1-1, with a possible D match to TRBD1 (5 bases). CDR1 is SGHTA, CDR2 FQGNSA, per germline. The CDR3 totals 14 residues. Trimming removed 5 bases from V and 0 bases from J, with 10 bases in between. In DNA form, the CDR3 reads TGTGCCAGCAGCGCCCTGACAGTGAACACTGAAGCTTTCTTT. This codes for CASSALTVNTEAFF.

The sample holds one count of this clone. The chain has TRBV2 and TRBJ2-3; 8 bases are shared with TRBD2. This CDR3 spans 16 amino acids. Germline V gene sequence: CDR1 SNHLY, CDR2 FYNNEI. J was trimmed by 4 bases and V by 8 bases; bases with no gene match: 14. The CDR3 nucleotides read TGTGCCAGCGTAGGACCAAGCGGGAGAGTTGCAGATACGCAGTATTTT. The encoded protein is CASVGPSGRVADTQYF. The full variable domain, in which reference TRBV2 and TRBJ2-3 provide the parts outside the CDR3, is EPEVTQTPSHQVTQMGQEVILRCVPISNHLYFYWYRQILGQKVEFLVSFYNNEISEKSEIFDDQFSVERPDGSNFTLKIRSTKLEDSAMYFCASVGPSGRVADTQYFGPGTRLTVL.

V is TRBV6-5 and J is TRBJ2-5, with TRBD2 as a possible D gene (5 bases). The germline V gene encodes CDR1 MNHEY and CDR2 SVGAGI. The germline V and J ends were trimmed by 5 bases and 7 bases, with 17 bases remaining between them. CDR3 length equals 14 residues. Here the CDR3 reads CASSRREREVTQYF. The CDR3 coding sequence is TGTGCCAGCAGTCGAAGGGAGCGAGAGGTGACCCAGTACTTC.

The CDR3 DNA reads TGTGCCTGGAGGACCGGGAGGAGCTTTACTAATGAGCAGTTCTTC. Translated: CAWRTGRSFTNEQFF. The V gene is TRBV30, the J gene TRBJ2-1; 7 nucleotides match TRBD2. This CDR3 region has 15 residues. V shed 3 bases and J 7 bases; nucleotides not matched to a gene: 12. Germline lookup yields CDR1 GTSNPN and CDR2 SVGIG (reference sequence).

This clone is a singleton in its sample. This chain uses TRBV12-5 with TRBJ1-5; 8 nucleotides align to TRBD1. Unmatched junction bases numbered 7, after V lost 0 bases and J lost 6 bases. Germline lookup yields CDR1 LGHNT and CDR2 FRNRAP. This CDR3 region has 16 residues. CDR3 sequence reads: CASGLVPDRVGQPQHF. The CDR3 DNA is TGTGCTAGTGGTTTGGTACCGGACAGGGTGGGTCAGCCCCAGCATTTT.

This clone has a single count. The chain joins TRBV27 to TRBJ1-5; D possibly corresponds to TRBD1 (5 bases). With 6 bases removed from V and 0 bases from J, the gap between germline ends came to 6 bases. This CDR3 is 13 amino acids long. From germline, CDR1 is MNHEY and CDR2 SMNVEV (reference sequence). For the CDR3, the DNA is TGTGCCAGCAGAACAGGTAGCAATCAGCCCCAGCATTTT. It is translated as CASRTGSNQPQHF.

This rearrangement joins TRBV5-1 to TRBJ2-7, with a possible D match to TRBD1 (6 bases). This CDR3 has 13 residues. Per the germline V gene, CDR1 is SGHRS and CDR2 is YFSETQ. V lost 4 bases and J lost 1, with 9 bases in between. CDR3 coding DNA: TGCGCCAGCAGCGGGGGCGAATCCTACGAGCAGTACTTC. Translating it yields CASSGGESYEQYF.

This chain connects TRBV6-5 to TRBJ2-1; 9 bases map to TRBD2. The germline V gene encodes CDR1 MNHEY and CDR2 SVGAGI. This CDR3 comprises 14 residues. V shed 5 bases and J 6 bases; nucleotides not matched to a gene: 5. CDR3 region: CASSPSGDANEQFF. The CDR3 DNA follows: TGTGCCAGCAGTCCTAGCGGGGACGCCAATGAGCAGTTCTTC.

This clone was observed a single time. The chain uses TRBV6-6 and TRBJ1-2; possibly TRBD1 for D (6 bases). Germline CDR1 is MNHNY and CDR2 is SVGAGI (reference sequence). Trimming pared 7 bases from V and 4 bases from J, leaving 10 bases between. The CDR3 loop spans 12 amino acids. Here the CDR3 DNA reads TGTGCCAGCACCATCAGGGGCTATGGCTACACCTTC. Protein product: CASTIRGYGYTF.

The chain uses TRBV10-3 and TRBJ1-5; no clear D. V lost 3 bases, J lost 7 bases, and 7 bases lay in between. CDR3 length equals 12 residues. In germline, CDR1 is ENHRY, CDR2 SYGVKD. In DNA, the CDR3 is TGTGCCATCAGTGACCAACACCAGCCCCAGCATTTT. It encodes CAISDQHQPQHF.

The table lists this clone with a count of one. J is TRBJ2-7 and V is TRBV18; the D is unclear. Per the germline V gene, CDR1 is KGHSH and CDR2 is LQKENI. This CDR3 is built from 13 residues. Trimming took 2 bases from V and 4 from J, leaving 9 bases between them. This CDR3 reads CASSPDGAYEQYF. The DNA of the CDR3 is TGTGCCAGCTCACCAGACGGAGCTTACGAGCAGTACTTC.

V usage is TRBV2 and J usage is TRBJ2-6, with D possibly matching TRBD2 (5 bases). V lost 5 bases, J lost 2 bases, and 7 bases lay in between. The CDR3 is made up of 14 amino acids. Germline values: CDR1 SNHLY, CDR2 FYNNEI. Written as DNA, the CDR3 is TGTGCCAGCAGTACCGGGGCTGGGGCCAACGTCCTGACTTTC. Translating it yields CASSTGAGANVLTF.

The chain joins TRBV30 to TRBJ2-7; 9 bases map to TRBD1. With 1 base clipped from V and 10 bases from J, the junction kept 8 bases outside the gene matches. This CDR3 has 13 amino acids. CDR1 GTSNPN and CDR2 SVGIG come from the germline V gene (reference sequence). As DNA, the CDR3 is TGTGCCTGGAGTGAAGGGACAGGGTACCGACAGTACTTC. Its protein is CAWSEGTGYRQYF.

This sequence joins TRBV6-9 and TRBJ2-1; the match to TRBD2 covers 10 bases. Germline trimming cut 4 bases from V and 7 bases from J; bases unmatched to any gene: 7. The CDR3 runs 15 residues. Germline V gene lookup returns CDR1 MNHGY and CDR2 SVAAGI. This CDR3 is CASSSTSGLGNEQFF. The CDR3 nucleotides are TGTGCCAGCAGTTCGACTAGCGGGTTAGGGAATGAGCAGTTCTTC.

J is TRBJ2-5 and V is TRBV5-4; TRBD1 aligns across 9 bases. V lost 4 bases and J lost 4; bases outside the gene matches: 11. The CDR3 totals 16 residues. Germline V gene sequence: CDR1 SGHNT, CDR2 YYREEE (reference sequence). CDR3 loop: CASSPTPGQGGETQYF. CDR3 coding DNA: TGTGCCAGCAGCCCGACACCGGGACAGGGTGGAGAGACCCAGTACTTC.

The V gene is TRBV6-5, the J gene TRBJ2-1; perhaps TRBD2 as D (5 bases). The CDR3 extends over 15 amino acids. Germline CDR1 is MNHEY and CDR2 is SVGAGI. Trimming pared 6 bases from V and 0 bases from J, leaving 12 bases between. CDR3 sequence: CASRSGGSSYNEQFF. CDR3 in DNA: TGTGCCAGCAGATCCGGAGGAAGCTCCTACAATGAGCAGTTCTTC.

This chain connects TRBV19 to TRBJ1-6; D unresolved. Trimming took off 5 bases at V and 10 bases at J, with 9 bases between the two ends. This CDR3 contains 12 residues. The germline V gene encodes CDR1 LNHDA and CDR2 SQIVND (reference sequence). This CDR3 is CASSLQSSPLHF. In DNA, the CDR3 is TGTGCCAGTAGTCTGCAGTCGTCACCCCTCCACTTT.

This chain joins TRBV29-1 and TRBJ1-2, with D maybe TRBD1 (5 bases). Trimming stripped 4 bases from V and 4 bases from J, with 10 bases between. CDR1 SQVTM and CDR2 ANQGSEA come from the germline V gene. CDR3 length: 12 residues. CDR3 nucleotides: TGCAGCGTTGGAAGGGGCATCTATGGCTACACCTTC. It translates to CSVGRGIYGYTF.

The sample holds a few counts of this clone. The chain carries TRBV24-1 and TRBJ1-1; no clear D. Germline CDR1 KGHDR, CDR2 SFDVKD. The CDR3 consists of 14 residues. Trimming took 4 bases from V and 6 from J, leaving 14 bases between them. The CDR3 DNA reads as TGTGCCACCAGTGACCCACCCCGGAGCCCTGAAGCTTTCTTT. Translated, it gives CATSDPPRSPEAFF.